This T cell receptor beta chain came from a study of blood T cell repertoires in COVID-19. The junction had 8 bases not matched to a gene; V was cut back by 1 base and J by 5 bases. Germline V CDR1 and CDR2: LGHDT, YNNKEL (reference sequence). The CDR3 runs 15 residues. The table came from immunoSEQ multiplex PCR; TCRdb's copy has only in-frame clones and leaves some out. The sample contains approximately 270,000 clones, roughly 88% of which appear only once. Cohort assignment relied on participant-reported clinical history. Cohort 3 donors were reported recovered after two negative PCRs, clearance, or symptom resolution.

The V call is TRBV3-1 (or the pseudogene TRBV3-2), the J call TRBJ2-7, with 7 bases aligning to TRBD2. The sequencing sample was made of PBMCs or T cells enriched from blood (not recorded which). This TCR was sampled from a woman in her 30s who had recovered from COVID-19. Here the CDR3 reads CASSQVGGSGHEQYF. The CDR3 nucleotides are TGTGCCAGCAGCCAAGTAGGCGGGAGTGGGCACGAGCAGTACTTC.